The 17 T cell receptor beta chains in this list originate from one sample, sequenced in a study of blood T cell repertoires in COVID-19. Using immunoSEQ multiplex PCR, the repertoire was profiled, and TCRdb retains in-frame clones only, with some absent. This table holds hundreds of thousands of clones, approximately 86% found once. Sequencing was performed on PBMCs or T cells enriched from blood (not recorded which). The receptors here all came from a woman in her 30s who had been exposed to COVID-19.

The chain links TRBV5-1 to TRBJ2-1, with TRBD1 matching 7 bases. The CDR3 runs 16 residues. Germline CDR1 is SGHRS and CDR2 is YFSETQ. J lost 5 bases, V lost 4 bases, and 12 bases had no gene match. The CDR3 spells CASSLRQGMGNNEQFF. The CDR3 DNA reads TGCGCCAGCAGCCTACGACAGGGTATGGGGAACAATGAGCAGTTCTTC.

V and J are TRBV25-1 and TRBJ2-7; 7 positions agree with TRBD1. This CDR3 contains 15 residues. Germline CDR1 MGHDK, CDR2 SYGVNS. Trimming at V came to 5 bases and at J to 6 bases, leaving 13 bases not matched to a gene. CDR3 loop: CASSKQWGTASEQYF. CDR3 bases: TGTGCCAGCAGTAAGCAGTGGGGGACAGCTTCCGAGCAGTACTTC.

The chain has TRBV30 and TRBJ2-5, with TRBD2 identical over 13 bases. This CDR3 region has 15 residues. Per germline, CDR1 GTSNPN and CDR2 SVGIG (reference sequence). V dropped 3 bases and J dropped 5; count of bases not matched to a gene: 6. CDR3 region: CAWSGGLAGRETQYF. As DNA, the CDR3 is TGTGCCTGGAGCGGGGGACTAGCGGGGCGGGAGACCCAGTACTTC.

The chain recombines TRBV5-1 with TRBJ2-3; TRBD1 matches 7 bases. J gave up 1 base and V 4 bases, and 3 bases lay outside the gene matches. The CDR3 length is 14 residues. Germline values: CDR1 SGHRS, CDR2 YFSETQ. CDR3 coding DNA: TGCGCCAGCAGCAGGGGGCAGGGCACAGATACGCAGTATTTT. Its translation is CASSRGQGTDTQYF.

The rearrangement links TRBV6-5 to TRBJ1-5; D is perhaps TRBD1 (6 bases). This CDR3 contains 15 residues. V was cut by 2 bases and J by 0 bases, with 8 bases left in between. Germline CDR1 reads MNHEY; CDR2 reads SVGAGI. The CDR3 nucleotides read TGTGCCAGCAGTTACACAGGGTTTAGCAATCAGCCCCAGCATTTT. Its protein is CASSYTGFSNQPQHF.

The chain links TRBV7-2 to TRBJ1-2; no clear D. Germline V CDR1 and CDR2: SGHTA, FQGNSA. The CDR3 has 11 amino acids. The CDR3 DNA is TGTTGGGAGGCCGCTAACTATGGCTACACCTTC. It encodes CWEAANYGYTF.

The V call is TRBV18, the J call TRBJ1-6; 9 bases map to TRBD1. The CDR3 sequence is 15 residues long. The ends lost 6 bases at V and 14 bases at J; junction bases unmatched: 14. In germline, CDR1 is KGHSH, CDR2 LQKENI. CDR3 nucleotide sequence: TGTGCCAGCTCCCCCCGGAGGACAGGGGAGGGCACCCTCCACTTT. Residues: CASSPRRTGEGTLHF.

In its sample, this clone was seen once. The genes are TRBV2 and TRBJ1-5, with TRBD1 matching 8 bases. CDR1 and CDR2 from the germline V gene are SNHLY and FYNNEI. J gave up 2 bases and V 6 bases, and 6 bases lay outside the gene matches. The CDR3 spans 15 residues. The CDR3 DNA reads TGTGCCAGCAGGGACAGGGCTAACGGCAATCAGCCCCAGCATTTT. Its translation is CASRDRANGNQPQHF.

Here the CDR3 DNA reads TGTGCCAGCAGTTTTGGAGCCGGGTGGGATGGCTACACCTTC. This gives the protein CASSFGAGWDGYTF. The chain carries TRBV27 and TRBJ1-2; unclear D gene. Trimming pared 3 bases from V and 6 bases from J, leaving 14 bases between. The CDR3 extends over 14 amino acids. Germline CDR1 reads MNHEY; CDR2 reads SMNVEV (reference sequence).

V usage is TRBV5-1 and J usage is TRBJ1-6; D remains ambiguous. This CDR3 contains 15 residues. Between the trimmed V and J ends, which lost 3 bases and 9 bases, there was a span of 16 bases. From germline, CDR1 is SGHRS and CDR2 YFSETQ. The CDR3 sequence: CASSSDTLVGSPLHF. The DNA for the CDR3 is TGCGCCAGCAGCTCTGACACACTTGTTGGTTCACCCCTCCACTTT.

V gene TRBV5-4 combines with J gene TRBJ1-2, with 7 bases aligning to TRBD1. Germline loops: CDR1 SGHNT, CDR2 YYREEE (reference sequence). The CDR3 has 18 residues. The J segment lost 4 bases and the V segment lost 4 bases, leaving 19 bases of the junction unmatched. The CDR3 DNA is TGTGCCAGCAGCCCACCCCCCATCGGACAGGACCGGGGCTATGGCTACACCTTC. The encoded protein is CASSPPPIGQDRGYGYTF.

The chain couples TRBV10-3 to TRBJ1-5; the D gene is possibly TRBD1 (6 bases). Germline lookup yields CDR1 ENHRY and CDR2 SYGVKD. The CDR3 is 16 amino acids. Trimming took off 0 bases at V and 5 bases at J, with 14 bases between the two ends. In DNA form, the CDR3 reads TGTGCCATCAGTGAGTCTCAGGGGCTTCGGGATCAGCCCCAGCATTTT. This gives the protein CAISESQGLRDQPQHF.

The chain employs TRBV5-1 and TRBJ2-5; 10 nucleotides line up with TRBD2. Germline V gene lookup returns CDR1 SGHRS and CDR2 YFSETQ. The CDR3 has 15 amino acids. The V segment lost 3 bases and the J segment 2 bases; nucleotides outside the gene matches: 4. CDR3 in DNA: TGCGCCAGCAGCTCTAGCGGGGGCGAACAAGAGACCCAGTACTTC. It yields the protein CASSSSGGEQETQYF.

J is TRBJ2-7 and V is TRBV27; 7 bases are shared with TRBD1. The CDR3 totals 14 residues. Germline CDR1 reads MNHEY; CDR2 reads SMNVEV (reference sequence). Trimming cost V 2 bases and J 0 bases; bases outside gene matches: 1. CDR3 nucleotides: TGTGCCAGCAGTTTAACAGGGGTCTCCTACGAGCAGTACTTC. Protein: CASSLTGVSYEQYF.

The CDR3 sequence: CASSVGAGQAYEQYF. DNA of the CDR3: TGTGCCAGCAGCGTAGGGGCAGGGCAAGCCTACGAGCAGTACTTC. This chain joins TRBV9 and TRBJ2-7, with a possible D match to TRBD1 (5 bases). The germline gives CDR1 SGDLS, CDR2 YYNGEE. Trimming cost V 0 bases and J 2 bases, with 12 bases left between them. The CDR3 is 15 residues long.

CDR3 sequence reads: CASTPRTGALYEQYF. In DNA form, the CDR3 reads TGTGCCAGTACCCCCCGGACAGGGGCCCTCTACGAGCAGTACTTC. The chain is built from TRBV19 and TRBJ2-7; 9 bases agree with TRBD1. J lost 3 bases, V lost 7 bases, and 10 bases had no gene match. CDR1 LNHDA and CDR2 SQIVND come from the germline V gene (reference sequence). The CDR3 is 15 amino acids.

This clone was recorded a few times. This chain uses TRBV19 with TRBJ2-7; TRBD1 matches 8 bases. V was clipped by 6 bases and J by 6 bases; unmatched bases: 4. Looked up from germline, CDR1 is LNHDA and CDR2 is SQIVND (reference sequence). There are 12 residues in the CDR3. The CDR3 protein is CASSRQGTEQYF. CDR3 in DNA: TGTGCCAGTAGCAGACAGGGGACCGAGCAGTACTTC.